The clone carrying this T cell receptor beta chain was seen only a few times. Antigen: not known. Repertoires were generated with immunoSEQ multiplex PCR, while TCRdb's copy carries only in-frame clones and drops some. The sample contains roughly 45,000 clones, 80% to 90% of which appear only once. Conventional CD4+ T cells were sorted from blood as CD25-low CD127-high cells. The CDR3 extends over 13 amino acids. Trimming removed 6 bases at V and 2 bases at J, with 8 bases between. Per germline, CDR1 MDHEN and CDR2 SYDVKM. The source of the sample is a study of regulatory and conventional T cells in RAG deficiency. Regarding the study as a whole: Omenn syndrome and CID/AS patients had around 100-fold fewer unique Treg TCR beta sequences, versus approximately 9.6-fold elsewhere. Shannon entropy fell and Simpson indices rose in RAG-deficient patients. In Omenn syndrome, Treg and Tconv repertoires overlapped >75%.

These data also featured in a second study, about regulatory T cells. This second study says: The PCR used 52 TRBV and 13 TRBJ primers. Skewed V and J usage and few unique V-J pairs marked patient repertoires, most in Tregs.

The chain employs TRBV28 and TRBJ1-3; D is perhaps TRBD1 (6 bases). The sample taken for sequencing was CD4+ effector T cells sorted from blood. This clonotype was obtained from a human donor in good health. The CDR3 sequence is CASSRTAGNTIYF. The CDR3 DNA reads TGTGCCAGCAGCAGGACAGCTGGAAACACCATATATTTT.